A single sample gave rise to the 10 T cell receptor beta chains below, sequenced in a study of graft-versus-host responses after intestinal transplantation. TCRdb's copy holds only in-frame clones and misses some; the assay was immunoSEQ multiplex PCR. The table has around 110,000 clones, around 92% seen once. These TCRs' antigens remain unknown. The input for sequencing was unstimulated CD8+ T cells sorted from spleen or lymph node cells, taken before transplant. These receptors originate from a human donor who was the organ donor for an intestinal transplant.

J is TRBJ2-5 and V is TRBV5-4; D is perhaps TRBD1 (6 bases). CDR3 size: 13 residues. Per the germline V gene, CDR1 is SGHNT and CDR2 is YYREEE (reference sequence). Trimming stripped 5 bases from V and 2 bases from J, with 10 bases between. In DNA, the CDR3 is TGTGCCAGCAGACCGGGACATCAAGAGACCCAGTACTTC. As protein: CASRPGHQETQYF.

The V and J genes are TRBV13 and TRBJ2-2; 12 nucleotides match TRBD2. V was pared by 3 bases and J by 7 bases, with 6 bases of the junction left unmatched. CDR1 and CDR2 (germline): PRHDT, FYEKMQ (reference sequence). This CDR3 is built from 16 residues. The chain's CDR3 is CASSFLAGGPGGELFF. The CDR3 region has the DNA TGTGCCAGCAGCTTCCTAGCGGGAGGGCCCGGCGGGGAGCTGTTTTTT. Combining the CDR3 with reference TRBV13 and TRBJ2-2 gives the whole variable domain AAGVIQSPRHLIKEKRETATLKCYPIPRHDTVYWYQQGPGQDPQFLISFYEKMQSDKGSIPDRFSAQQFSDYHSELNMSSLELGDSALYFCASSFLAGGPGGELFFGEGSRLTVL.

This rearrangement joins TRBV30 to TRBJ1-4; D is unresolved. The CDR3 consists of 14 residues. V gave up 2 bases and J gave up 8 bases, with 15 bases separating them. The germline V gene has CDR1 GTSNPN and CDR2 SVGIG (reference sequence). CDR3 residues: CAWSYSKFNEKLFF. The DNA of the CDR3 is TGTGCCTGGAGTTACTCGAAGTTCAACGAAAAACTGTTTTTT.

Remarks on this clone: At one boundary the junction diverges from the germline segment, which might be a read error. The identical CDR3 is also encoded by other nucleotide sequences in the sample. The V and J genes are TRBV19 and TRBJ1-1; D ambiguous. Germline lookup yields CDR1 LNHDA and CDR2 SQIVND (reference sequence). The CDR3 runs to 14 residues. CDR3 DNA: TGTGCCAGCAGTATGGGTAGGCTGAACACTGAAGCTTTCTTT. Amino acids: CASSMGRLNTEAFF.

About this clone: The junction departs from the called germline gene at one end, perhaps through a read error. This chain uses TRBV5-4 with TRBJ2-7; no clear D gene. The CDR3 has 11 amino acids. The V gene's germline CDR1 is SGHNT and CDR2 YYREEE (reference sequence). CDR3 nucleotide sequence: TGTGCCACCAGCTCCACCCACGAGCAGTACTTC. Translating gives CATSSTHEQYF. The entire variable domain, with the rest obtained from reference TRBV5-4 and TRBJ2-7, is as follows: ETGVTQSPTHLIKTRGQQVTLRCSSQSGHNTVSWYQQALGQGPQFIFQYYREEENGRGNFPPRFSGLQFPNYSSELNVNALELDDSALYLCATSSTHEQYFGPGTRLTVT.

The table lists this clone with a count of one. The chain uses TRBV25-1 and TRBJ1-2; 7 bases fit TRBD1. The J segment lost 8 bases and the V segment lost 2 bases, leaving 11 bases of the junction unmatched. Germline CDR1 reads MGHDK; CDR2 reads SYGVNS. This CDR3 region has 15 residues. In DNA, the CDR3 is TGTGCCAGCAGTGAAGGGGGAGAGCAGGGGGGAGGCTACACCTTC. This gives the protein CASSEGGEQGGGYTF.

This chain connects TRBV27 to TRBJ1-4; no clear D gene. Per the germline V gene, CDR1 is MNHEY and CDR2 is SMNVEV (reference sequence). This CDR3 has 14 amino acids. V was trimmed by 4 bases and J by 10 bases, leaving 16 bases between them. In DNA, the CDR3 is TGTGCCAGCAGTTCCGCCTTAAACGAGGGAAAACTGTTTTTT. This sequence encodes CASSSALNEGKLFF.

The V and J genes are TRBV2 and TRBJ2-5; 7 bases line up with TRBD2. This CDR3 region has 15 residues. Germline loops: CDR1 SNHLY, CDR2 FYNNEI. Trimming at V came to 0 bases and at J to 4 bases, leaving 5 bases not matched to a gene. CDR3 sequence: CASSEAGGPRETQYF. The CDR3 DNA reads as TGTGCCAGCAGTGAAGCGGGAGGGCCGAGAGAGACCCAGTACTTC.

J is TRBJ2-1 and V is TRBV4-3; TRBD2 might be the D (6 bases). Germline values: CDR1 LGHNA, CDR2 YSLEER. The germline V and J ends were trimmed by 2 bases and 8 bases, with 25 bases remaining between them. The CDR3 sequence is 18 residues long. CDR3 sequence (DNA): TGCGCCAGCAGCCAACGGCAGGCTAGCGCATGGGATGGGGATGAGCAGTTCTTC. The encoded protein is CASSQRQASAWDGDEQFF.

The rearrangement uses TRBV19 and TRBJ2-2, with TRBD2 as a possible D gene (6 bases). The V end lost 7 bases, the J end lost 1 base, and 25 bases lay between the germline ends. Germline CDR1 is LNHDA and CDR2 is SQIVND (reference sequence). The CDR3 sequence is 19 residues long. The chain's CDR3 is CASIPLRRGRGLNTGELFF. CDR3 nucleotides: TGTGCCAGTATTCCCCTCAGACGGGGGAGAGGGCTGAACACCGGGGAGCTGTTTTTT.